The rows below give T cell receptor beta chains drawn from one sample of a study of cytomegalovirus exposure and HLA in healthy donors. Profiled with immunoSEQ multiplex PCR; TCRdb holds only in-frame clones, not every one. The top ten clones hold roughly 15% of a sample with 150,000 to 200,000 clones, less than 85% of them seen once. Sequenced input: PBMCs. The receptors were sampled from a man younger than 35 in good health and CMV-seropositive. The CDR3 runs from the conserved cysteine through the conserved F or W. D genes are given only for firm matches. The size entry is marked missing in some rows and otherwise reads once, few, many or a size class.

>.|TRBD1|15|TRBV6-6|TRBJ2-5
TGTGCCAGCAGTCCCCCCGGACAGGGGGGGAAGACCCAGTACTTC
CASSPPGQGGKTQYF
>.|TRBD1|14|TRBV5-1|TRBJ1-2
TGCGCCAGCAGCTTGGGGACAGGTATTTCTGGCTACACCTTC
CASSLGTGISGYTF
>.|TRBD2|16|TRBV6-1|TRBJ2-7
TGTGCCAGCAGTGCAACTTTTAGCGGGCACTTCTACGAGCAGTACTTC
CASSATFSGHFYEQYF
>.|TRBD2|13|TRBV10-2|TRBJ2-7
TGCGCCAGCAAGGTCCTACTAGCGCACGAGCAGTACTTC
CASKVLLAHEQYF
>.|TRBD1|15|TRBV18|TRBJ1-4
TGTGCCAGCTCACCACCGACGGGACAGGGTAAAAAACTGTTTTTT
CASSPPTGQGKKLFF
>.|.|14|TRBV30|TRBJ1-1
TGTGCCTGGAGTGTTACAGGGTGGAACACTGAAGCTTTCTTT
CAWSVTGWNTEAFF
>.|.|15|TRBV4-1|TRBJ2-7
TGCGCCAGCAGCCAAGTGGCGGGCAGCGTCTACGAGCAGTACTTC
CASSQVAGSVYEQYF
>.|TRBD1|14|TRBV10-3|TRBJ2-7
TGTGCCATCAGTTGGACAGGGGACGTCTACGAGCAGTACTTC
CAISWTGDVYEQYF
>.|TRBD1|15|TRBV2|TRBJ2-7
TGTGCCAGCAGCGACACAGGGGGAGGTTTCTACGAGCAGTACTTC
CASSDTGGGFYEQYF
>.|.|15|TRBV13|TRBJ1-1
TGTGCCAGCAGGCCACGGGGGGGGCTTAACACTGAAGCTTTCTTT
CASRPRGGLNTEAFF
>.|.|15|TRBV27|TRBJ2-2
TGTGCCAGCAGTTTGAACAGGGACGGAACCGGGGAGCTGTTTTTT
CASSLNRDGTGELFF
>.|TRBD1|15|TRBV7-9|TRBJ2-7
TGTGCCAGCAGCTTAGGGGGACAGGGGTCTTCCGAGCAGTACTTC
CASSLGGQGSSEQYF
>.|.|12|TRBV7-9|TRBJ2-7
TGTGCCAGCAGCTTAGGTAGCTACGAGCAGTACTTC
CASSLGSYEQYF
>.|TRBD1|16|TRBV2|TRBJ2-7
TGTGCCAGCACCCCAGACAGGGGGGCCTCGAGGTACGAGCAGTACTTC
CASTPDRGASRYEQYF
>.|.|12|TRBV28|TRBJ2-7
TGTGCCAGCGCTAACAAGGGGTTCGAGCAGTACTTC
CASANKGFEQYF
>.|.|17|TRBV4-1|TRBJ2-1
TGCGCCAGCAGCCAAGAATGGGGCCAGGGACTCTACAATGAGCAGTTCTTC
CASSQEWGQGLYNEQFF
>.|TRBD1|15|TRBV5-1|TRBJ2-7
TGCGCCAGCAGCTTGGTAGGGGGCTTCAACTACGAGCAGTACTTC
CASSLVGGFNYEQYF
>.|.|14|TRBV7-9|TRBJ1-2
TGTGCCAGCAGCCCGCCAGACAGGAGCTATGGCTACACCTTC
CASSPPDRSYGYTF
>.|.|15|TRBV28|TRBJ1-1
TGTGCCAGCAGTTTCGCAACTTTCAGGGGTACTGAAGCTTTCTTT
CASSFATFRGTEAFF
>.|.|15|TRBV6-6|TRBJ2-7
TGTGCCAGCAGCCAACCCTACAGCAACTCCTACGAGCAGTACTTC
CASSQPYSNSYEQYF
>.|.|17|TRBV6-1|TRBJ2-7
TGTGCCAGCAGTGAAGAAGTTGGAGGGCTGGCCCCGAGAGAGCAGTACTTC
CASSEEVGGLAPREQYF
>.|TRBD2|16|TRBV5-6|TRBJ2-2
TGTGCCAGCAGCGACGGACTAGCGGGGGACACCGGGGAGCTGTTTTTT
CASSDGLAGDTGELFF
>.|TRBD1|13|TRBV6-5|TRBJ2-1
TGTGCCAGCAGTTATGGGACAGACAATGAGCAGTTCTTC
CASSYGTDNEQFF
>.|TRBD1|16|TRBV4-2|TRBJ2-5
TGTGCCAGCAGCCAAGCACCGGGACAGATAGAAGAGACCCAGTACTTC
CASSQAPGQIEETQYF
>.|TRBD1|12|TRBV11-2|TRBJ2-3
TGTGCCAGCAGCTTATCCAGGGGGCGCGCGAAGTTT
CASSLSRGRAKF
>.|TRBD1|14|TRBV6-5|TRBJ1-2
TGTGCCAGCAGTAACAGGGGCAAAGGGTATGGCTACACCTTC
CASSNRGKGYGYTF
>.|.|14|TRBV7-2|TRBJ2-7
TGTGCCAGCCAAAGGAGGGGCAGTGTTAATGGGCAGTACTTC
CASQRRGSVNGQYF
>.|.|13|TRBV10-2|TRBJ2-7
TGCGCCAGCAGTGATAGCAGAGCCTACGAGCAGTACTTC
CASSDSRAYEQYF
>.|.|13|TRBV18|TRBJ1-1
TGTGCCAGCTCACCCCTACAGGACACTGAAGCTTTCTTT
CASSPLQDTEAFF
>.|TRBD2|14|TRBV28|TRBJ2-1
TGTGCCAGCAGGCCTCCGGGACTAGGCAATGAGCAGTTCTTC
CASRPPGLGNEQFF
>.|.|15|TRBV5-1|TRBJ2-1
TGCGCCAGCAGCTTGGCGGCAGGCGTCTACAATGAGCAGTTCTTC
CASSLAAGVYNEQFF
>.|TRBD1|16|TRBV5-1|TRBJ2-7
TGCGCCAGCAGCTTGGGGTCCGGGACAGGCCCTTACGAGCAGTACTTC
CASSLGSGTGPYEQYF
>.|.|14|TRBV28|TRBJ2-3
TGTGCCAGCAGTTTAAAGGACACTTCAGATACGCAGTATTTT
CASSLKDTSDTQYF
>.|TRBD1|17|TRBV13|TRBJ2-7
TGTGCCAGCAGCTTAGGCCCCACGACAGGGGCGGGCTACGAGCAGTACTTC
CASSLGPTTGAGYEQYF
>.|.|12|TRBV30|TRBJ1-2
TGTGCCTGGAGTCAGTCTAACTATGGCTACACCTTC
CAWSQSNYGYTF
>.|TRBD2|15|TRBV7-8|TRBJ2-3
TGTGCCAGCACCTTACCGGGACTAGCCACAGATACGCAGTATTTT
CASTLPGLATDTQYF
>.|TRBD2|15|TRBV11-1|TRBJ2-2
TGTGCCAGCAGCTTACCGAGCGGGGCCACCGGGGAGCTGTTTTTT
CASSLPSGATGELFF
>.|TRBD2|14|TRBV27|TRBJ2-1
TGTGCCAGCAGTCCGCGGGAGGTGGGGTGGGAGCAGTTCTTC
CASSPREVGWEQFF
>.|TRBD1|15|TRBV11-2|TRBJ1-1
TGTGCCAGCAGCCCAAGACAGGGGGCGGACACTGAAGCTTTCTTT
CASSPRQGADTEAFF
>.|.|16|TRBV5-8|TRBJ2-3
TGTGCCAGCAGCCTTGTTCTGGGGGGACCCACAGATACGCAGTATTTT
CASSLVLGGPTDTQYF
>once|.|14|TRBV5-6|TRBJ1-4
TGTGCCAGCAGCGCCCGGGGGTTGGGGGAAAAACTGTTTTTT
CASSARGLGEKLFF
>.|.|13|TRBV10-1|TRBJ2-3
TGCGCCAGCAGGGATAGCGGACAAGATACGCAGTATTTT
CASRDSGQDTQYF
>.|.|14|TRBV29-1|TRBJ2-7
TGCAGCGTGGTCGGGACTTATAGCTCCTACGAGCAGTACTTC
CSVVGTYSSYEQYF
>.|TRBD1|13|TRBV29-1|TRBJ1-1
TGCAGCGTTAACAGGGGTTCGAACACTGAAGCTTTCTTT
CSVNRGSNTEAFF
>.|.|18|TRBV28|TRBJ2-1
TGTGCCAGCAGTTCCCCTGGGTTGCGGGAATACTCCTACAATGAGCAGTTCTTC
CASSSPGLREYSYNEQFF
>.|.|13|TRBV28|TRBJ1-1
TGTGCCAGCAGTAGACTACTCAGGACTGAAGCTTTCTTT
CASSRLLRTEAFF
>.|.|15|TRBV28|TRBJ1-1
TGTGCCAGCAGTTTAGGTGGCAGGGGCGAACCTGAAGCTTTCTTT
CASSLGGRGEPEAFF
>.|TRBD1|16|TRBV29-1|TRBJ1-2
TGCAGCGTTGAATCCCCCCGGGACAGGAGTTACTATGGCTACACCTTC
CSVESPRDRSYYGYTF
>.|.|14|TRBV6-4|TRBJ1-1
TGTGCCAGCAGTGACGGGGGCGCTTACACTGAAGCTTTCTTT
CASSDGGAYTEAFF